The rows below give T cell receptor beta chains drawn from one sample of a study of T cells in Graves' hyperthyroidism and ophthalmopathy. Via MiXCR, TCRdb re-called the multiplex PCR reads, giving one row per CDR3 protein. Found here are about 480,000 distinct CDR3 sequences, over 13% of them singletons; the top ten hold about a sixth. Specimen: blood. These receptors were obtained from a woman in her late teens or twenties with Graves' hyperthyroidism. Each CDR3 is given with its conserved first and last residue.

TRBV10-1	TRBJ2-3	CASIERDSITDTQYF
TRBV12-3/TRBV12-4	TRBJ1-3	CASSFMPGGGGNTIYF
TRBV24-1	TRBJ2-3	CATSDLPGKSDTQYF
TRBV11-3	TRBJ2-5	CASSPGGGTGRVGETQYF
TRBV5-6	TRBJ1-1	CASSLAGGRSDTEAFF
TRBV18	TRBJ2-1	CASSPPRDSYNEQFF
TRBV20-1	TRBJ2-1	CSARLAGVSYNEQFF
TRBV7-3	TRBJ2-3	CASSPTSASTDTQYF
TRBV3-1	TRBJ2-6	CASSQPLAGGNSGANVLTF
TRBV11-1	TRBJ2-7	CASSHGTTPYEQYF
TRBV20-1	TRBJ2-2	CSARPGARWTGELFF
TRBV19	TRBJ1-2	CASSRYPTGGVYGYTF
TRBV9	TRBJ1-1	CASSPHLRDTEAFF
TRBV7-6	TRBJ2-2	CASSLMGNPNTGELFF
TRBV6-6	TRBJ1-2	CASSYGRAAGYTF
TRBV7-3	TRBJ1-1	CASSLMMNTEAFF
TRBV12-3/TRBV12-4	TRBJ2-1	CASSFEVFNEQFF
TRBV19	TRBJ1-2	CASSIADGFYGYTF
TRBV14	TRBJ1-1	CASSPVVGLNTEAFF
TRBV6-1	TRBJ1-4	CASSATRTGGTNEKLFF
TRBV30	TRBJ2-1	CAWSPRGRSGRAVEQFF
TRBV2	TRBJ2-5	CASKWGAETQYF
TRBV30	TRBJ2-3	CAWSVRGADTQYF
TRBV20-1	TRBJ1-5	CSARVGGGNQSQHF
TRBV3-1	TRBJ2-1	CASSQLLVRGYSYNGQFF
TRBV6-1	TRBJ1-1	CASSDRAGGTTQNTEAFF
TRBV11-2	TRBJ2-1	CASGAGGTYNEQFF
TRBV7-9	TRBJ2-3	CASSLARSGRTDTQYF
TRBV6-1	TRBJ2-5	CASRPGGQRVTQYF
TRBV12-3/TRBV12-4	TRBJ2-3	CASSQTVEDTQYF
TRBV5-1	TRBJ1-1	CASSARQGAQPHTEAFF
TRBV29-1	TRBJ2-1	CSVHPSGNEQFF
TRBV20-1	TRBJ1-1	CSATGLGDTEAFF
TRBV9	TRBJ1-2	CASSSGSPGTGAYGYTF
TRBV20-1	TRBJ2-4	CSARDSLPRPPNIQYF
TRBV6-2/TRBV6-3	TRBJ2-6	CASSWYGGTGANVLTF
TRBV20-1	TRBJ2-1	CSASGGDEQFF
TRBV20-1	TRBJ2-3	CSAPRLASTDTQYF
TRBV18	TRBJ2-1	CASSKSGQAKNNEQFF
TRBV6-1	TRBJ2-3	CASRIPQGTDTQYF
TRBV5-6	TRBJ2-1	CASSLGLEQFF
TRBV19	TRBJ2-3	CASSIMGREDTQYF
TRBV7-9	TRBJ1-1	CAIGRGVQENTEAFF
TRBV19	TRBJ1-4	CASSIWSDATNEKLFF
TRBV12-5	TRBJ1-3	CASGFILLRERSSGNTIYF
TRBV12-3/TRBV12-4	TRBJ1-6	CASQGGSSYNSPLHF
TRBV28	TRBJ1-2	CASRGTADYGYTF
TRBV18	TRBJ2-1	CASSPPGTSGTLNYNEQFF
TRBV12-3/TRBV12-4	TRBJ1-1	CASRYAGRVNTEAFF
TRBV11-2	TRBJ2-2	CASSSPYGRTGELFF
TRBV20-1	TRBJ2-7	CSASRGDYEQYF
TRBV6-1	TRBJ2-5	CASSVRGLEETQYF
TRBV4-2	TRBJ1-6	CASSQGITLHF